One sample yielded the 29 T cell receptor beta chains listed below, sequenced in a study of cytomegalovirus exposure and HLA in healthy donors. PCR primers comprised 60 Vbeta and 13 Jbeta primers. The method was immunoSEQ multiplex PCR; TCRdb's version includes in-frame clones alone and lacks a portion of them. The repertoire consists of some 190,000 clones, with approximately 79% occurring once and the leading ten covering 1.5% to 2%. The specimen sequenced was PBMCs. The receptors shown here come from a woman aged 18 to 35 in good health and CMV-seronegative.

V usage is TRBV7-8 and J usage is TRBJ1-3, with 9 bases lining up with TRBD1. After removal of 0 bases from V and 0 bases from J, the junction contained 6 bases not matched to a gene. Per the germline V gene, CDR1 is SGHVS and CDR2 is FQNEAQ. This CDR3 is 18 amino acids long. The CDR3 coding sequence is TGTGCCAGCAGCTTAGCTACAGGGGGCGCGGGCTCTGGAAACACCATATATTTT. It codes for CASSLATGGAGSGNTIYF. The variable domain in full, with the rest retrieved from reference TRBV7-8 and TRBJ1-3, is GAGVSQSPRYKVAKRGQDVALRCDPISGHVSLFWYQQALGQGPEFLTYFQNEAQLDKSGLPSDRFFAERPEGSVSTLKIQRTQQEDSAVYLCASSLATGGAGSGNTIYFGEGSWLTVV.

This rearrangement joins TRBV7-7 to TRBJ1-1; TRBD1 agrees at 8 bases. V was clipped by 4 bases and J by 7 bases; unmatched bases: 5. CDR3 length: 13 residues. Germline V gene sequence: CDR1 SSHAT, CDR2 FNYEAQ (reference sequence). Written as DNA, the CDR3 is TGTGCCAGCAGCTCCGGACAGGGACTTGAAGCTTTCTTT. It is translated as CASSSGQGLEAFF. Supplemented by reference TRBV7-7 and TRBJ1-1, the full variable domain reads GAGVSQSPRYKVTKRGQDVTLRCDPISSHATLYWYQQALGQGPEFLTYFNYEAQPDKSGLPSDRFSAERPEGSISTLTIQRTEQRDSAMYRCASSSGQGLEAFFGQGTRLTVV.

V and J are TRBV5-6 and TRBJ1-2, with 10 bases lining up with TRBD1. Germline assignment: CDR1 SGHDT and CDR2 YYEEEE. The junction had 6 bases not matched to a gene; V was cut back by 5 bases and J by 5 bases. This CDR3 comprises 14 residues. CDR3 sequence reads: CASSRTGGSYGYTF. CDR3 DNA sequence: TGTGCCAGCAGTCGGACAGGGGGAAGTTATGGCTACACCTTC.

This clone was observed a few times. V and J are TRBV4-3 and TRBJ1-2; D might be TRBD1 (6 bases). The V end was cut by 0 bases, the J end by 5 bases, with 13 bases between. Germline V gives CDR1 LGHNA, CDR2 YSLEER. The CDR3 has 15 amino acids. In nucleotides, the CDR3 is TGCGCCAGCAGCCAAGATGGTGGGGGGGCGTATGGCTACACCTTC. The encoded protein is CASSQDGGGAYGYTF.

V and J are TRBV10-3 and TRBJ2-3; 11 bases are shared with TRBD1. The CDR3 sequence is 16 residues long. With V trimmed by 7 bases and J by 6 bases, 12 bases remained unmatched. Germline V gives CDR1 ENHRY, CDR2 SYGVKD. The CDR3 bases are TGTGCCATCAAGGTCGGACAGGGGGCAACGGTGGATACGCAGTATTTT. This translates into CAIKVGQGATVDTQYF.

The chain has TRBV18 and TRBJ1-1; no definite D call. Germline-derived CDR1 and CDR2 are KGHSH and LQKENI. Trimming pared 6 bases from V and 3 bases from J, leaving 11 bases between. CDR3 length: 13 amino acids. CDR3 loop: CASSPGIDTEAFF. The CDR3 DNA reads as TGTGCCAGCTCCCCCGGGATAGACACTGAAGCTTTCTTT.

The J gene is TRBJ1-2, the V gene TRBV5-4; 8 nucleotides agree with TRBD1. The V and J ends lost 3 bases and 3 bases, in that order; junction bases with no gene match: 1. Looked up from germline, CDR1 is SGHNT and CDR2 is YYREEE (reference sequence). The CDR3 is 13 amino acids. CDR3 loop: CASSSDRDYGYTF. In DNA form, the CDR3 reads TGTGCCAGCAGCTCGGACAGGGACTATGGCTACACCTTC.

This clone was detected only once. This chain uses TRBV9 with TRBJ1-2, with 8 bases identical to TRBD1. This CDR3 is built from 15 residues. The V segment lost 4 bases and the J segment 3 bases; nucleotides outside the gene matches: 8. CDR1 and CDR2 from the germline V gene are SGDLS and YYNGEE. The CDR3 reads CASSPNPGGDYGYTF. The CDR3, as DNA: TGTGCCAGCAGCCCTAACCCAGGGGGCGACTATGGCTACACCTTC.

This clone was seen only a few times. This sequence joins TRBV30 and TRBJ1-2, with TRBD1 identical over 8 bases. Germline V gene sequence: CDR1 GTSNPN, CDR2 SVGIG (reference sequence). V trimming: 1 base; J trimming: 7 bases; junction bases outside the gene matches: 11. The CDR3 consists of 15 residues. Written as DNA, the CDR3 is TGTGCCTGGAGTGGGGGAACAGGGGGTTGGTCTGGCTACACCTTC. Protein sequence: CAWSGGTGGWSGYTF. The entire variable domain, with the rest obtained from reference TRBV30 and TRBJ1-2, is as follows: SQTIHQWPATLVQPVGSPLSLECTVEGTSNPNLYWYRQAAGRGLQLLFYSVGIGQISSEVPQNLSASRPQDRQFILSSKKLLLSDSGFYLCAWSGGTGGWSGYTFGSGTRLTVV.

The V and J genes are TRBV6-1 and TRBJ2-7; 9 bases fit TRBD1. Trimming took 3 bases from V and 7 from J; bases not matched to a gene: 16. From germline, CDR1 is MNHNS and CDR2 SASEGT. The CDR3 sequence is 17 residues long. The CDR3 sequence: CASSETGTGSWSREQYF. The CDR3 DNA sequence: TGTGCCAGCAGTGAGACCGGGACAGGGTCCTGGTCGCGAGAGCAGTACTTC.

The rearrangement uses TRBV6-5 and TRBJ1-2; D perhaps matches TRBD1 (5 bases). Germline CDR1 MNHEY, CDR2 SVGAGI. V was shortened by 5 bases and J by 8 bases, with 15 bases between the two germline ends. CDR3 length: 13 residues. The CDR3 here is CASSAGDGRGYTF. CDR3 coding DNA: TGTGCCAGCAGTGCCGGGGACGGGAGAGGCTACACCTTC.

The rearrangement joins TRBV4-1 to TRBJ2-5, with D possibly matching TRBD2 (5 bases). The ends were cut back, 8 bases at V and 1 base at J, with 14 bases in the middle. Germline CDR1 reads MGHRA; CDR2 reads YSYEKL. This CDR3 comprises 14 residues. CDR3 residues: CASGNEGSQETQYF. The CDR3 region has the DNA TGCGCCAGCGGTAACGAGGGCAGCCAAGAGACCCAGTACTTC.

CDR3 amino acids: CASSRGSDTQYF. CDR3 sequence (DNA): TGTGCCAGCAGCCGAGGGTCAGATACGCAGTATTTT. The rearrangement links TRBV11-2 to TRBJ2-3; TRBD2 might be the D (5 bases). The germline V gene encodes CDR1 SGHAT and CDR2 FQNNGV. This CDR3 comprises 12 residues. V lost 5 bases and J 4 bases, leaving 7 bases between the germline ends.

The gene calls are TRBV21-1 and TRBJ1-3; the D call TRBD1 from the table was never checked on the DNA. TRBV21-1 is shown as a pseudogene. This CDR3 has 16 residues. Written as DNA, the CDR3 is TGTGCCAGCCATCAGGGGCCGGGGTTCTCTGGAAACACCATATATTTT. Translated, it gives CASHQGPGFSGNTIYF.

This chain links TRBV28 with TRBJ2-7; D is unresolved. Germline lookup yields CDR1 MDHEN and CDR2 SYDVKM. The V gene lost 5 bases and the J gene lost 2 bases, with 4 bases spanning the gap. The CDR3 length is 11 residues. CDR3 loop: CASSATYEQYF. The CDR3 nucleotides read TGTGCCAGCAGTGCGACCTACGAGCAGTACTTC.

The chain is built from TRBV6-1 and TRBJ2-5, with 9 bases identical to TRBD1. CDR1 is MNHNS and CDR2 is SASEGT in the germline V gene. The CDR3 has 15 residues. V was clipped by 7 bases and J by 1 base; unmatched bases: 7. As DNA, the CDR3 is TGTGCCAGCACCGCGAGGACAGGGGTCCAAGAGACCCAGTACTTC. Translation gives CASTARTGVQETQYF.

The chain employs TRBV11-3 and TRBJ2-1, with 7 bases identical to TRBD1. This CDR3 contains 14 residues. The J segment lost 3 bases and the V segment lost 1 base, leaving 0 bases of the junction unmatched. CDR1 is SGHNT, CDR2 YENEEA, per germline. CDR3 in amino acids: CASSLGTGYNEQFF. CDR3 nucleotides: TGTGCCAGCAGCTTAGGGACAGGCTACAATGAGCAGTTCTTC. The complete variable domain, with remaining parts taken from reference TRBV11-3 and TRBJ2-1, reads EAGVVQSPRYKIIEKKQPVAFWCNPISGHNTLYWYLQNLGQGPELLIRYENEEAVDDSQLPKDRFSAERLKGVDSTLKIQPAELGDSAVYLCASSLGTGYNEQFFGPGTRLTVL.

The chain couples TRBV4-2 to TRBJ2-2; 7 bases match TRBD2. This CDR3 region has 15 residues. Germline V CDR1 and CDR2: LGHNA, YNFKEQ. With 0 bases clipped from V and 6 bases from J, the junction kept 4 bases outside the gene matches. The CDR3 nucleotides read TGTGCCAGCAGCCAAGATGCGGGGAGGGCCGGGGAGCTGTTTTTT. Encoded protein: CASSQDAGRAGELFF.

This clone was counted once. The rearrangement uses TRBV9 and TRBJ1-1; TRBD1 agrees at 8 bases. V lost 0 bases and J lost 4; bases outside the gene matches: 8. The CDR3 extends over 16 amino acids. The germline V gene has CDR1 SGDLS and CDR2 YYNGEE. CDR3 nucleotides: TGTGCCAGCAGCGTAGATATCCAGGGGGCGAGCACTGAAGCTTTCTTT. Protein product: CASSVDIQGASTEAFF. Based on the CDR3 plus reference TRBV9 and TRBJ1-1, the full variable domain is DSGVTQTPKHLITATGQRVTLRCSPRSGDLSVYWYQQSLDQGLQFLIQYYNGEERAKGNILERFSAQQFPDLHSELNLSSLELGDSALYFCASSVDIQGASTEAFFGQGTRLTVV.

The chain recombines TRBV5-1 with TRBJ1-6; D is unresolved. V gave up 0 bases and J gave up 7 bases, with 8 bases separating them. Per germline, CDR1 SGHRS and CDR2 YFSETQ. This CDR3 is 14 amino acids long. CDR3 loop: CASSLDSPNSPLHF. The CDR3 nucleotides read TGCGCCAGCAGCTTGGACAGCCCGAATTCACCCCTCCACTTT.

This chain joins TRBV11-2 and TRBJ1-2, with D hard to call. The V end was cut by 5 bases, the J end by 0 bases, with 13 bases between. Per germline, CDR1 SGHAT and CDR2 FQNNGV. CDR3 length: 15 residues. The CDR3, as DNA: TGTGCCAGCAGCCCACTCTCGGGAGCTAACTATGGCTACACCTTC. It encodes CASSPLSGANYGYTF.

This clone was seen only a few times. The chain has TRBV30 and TRBJ2-1; 8 bases match TRBD2. Germline CDR1 GTSNPN, CDR2 SVGIG (reference sequence). V shed 4 bases and J 4 bases; nucleotides not matched to a gene: 6. There are 14 residues in the CDR3. This chain's CDR3 is CAWTGTSPYNEQFF. The CDR3 DNA follows: TGTGCCTGGACCGGGACTAGTCCATACAATGAGCAGTTCTTC.

The chain is built from TRBV7-2 and TRBJ1-3; no firm D call. Germline assignment: CDR1 SGHTA and CDR2 FQGNSA. The CDR3 spans 14 residues. The ends were cut back, 5 bases at V and 4 bases at J, with 12 bases in the middle. For the CDR3, the DNA is TGTGCCAGCAGCCAACGGCGCGGGGGAAACACCATATATTTT. Protein product: CASSQRRGGNTIYF.

The genes are TRBV9 and TRBJ2-2; possible D gene TRBD1, 6 bases. From germline, CDR1 is SGDLS and CDR2 YYNGEE. This CDR3 has 14 amino acids. V lost 0 bases and J lost 4, with 7 bases in between. The CDR3 here is CASSVEGGTGELFF. Here the CDR3 DNA reads TGTGCCAGCAGCGTAGAAGGGGGCACCGGGGAGCTGTTTTTT.

The chain uses TRBV25-1 and TRBJ2-6, with 7 bases identical to TRBD2. Germline CDR1 reads MGHDK; CDR2 reads SYGVNS. The V gene end was trimmed by 2 bases and the J gene end by 1 base; junction bases not matched to a gene: 8. The CDR3 is 18 residues long. CDR3 nucleotides: TGTGCCAGCAGTGAAGTGGTCAGGGAGGGATCTGGGGCCAACGTCCTGACTTTC. It encodes CASSEVVREGSGANVLTF.

The genes are TRBV27 and TRBJ2-7, with D tentatively TRBD1 (6 bases). The length of the CDR3 is 11 residues. CDR1 MNHEY and CDR2 SMNVEV come from the germline V gene (reference sequence). V lost 5 bases to trimming and J lost 5 bases, with 7 bases between them. The CDR3 coding sequence is TGTGCCAGCAGTCAGGGGCACGAGCAGTACTTC. This gives the protein CASSQGHEQYF.

The chain joins TRBV5-5 to TRBJ1-2; TRBD1 aligns across 8 bases. CDR3 size: 14 residues. CDR1 and CDR2 (germline): SGHKS, YYEKEE (reference sequence). V gave up 5 bases and J gave up 3 bases; unmatched junction bases: 6. The CDR3 DNA is TGTGCCAGCAGGGTGGCAGGGGGCGACTATGGCTACACCTTC. This gives the protein CASRVAGGDYGYTF. The full variable domain, with the rest looked up from reference TRBV5-5 and TRBJ1-2, is DAGVTQSPTHLIKTRGQQVTLRCSPISGHKSVSWYQQVLGQGPQFIFQYYEKEERGRGNFPDRFSARQFPNYSSELNVNALLLGDSALYLCASRVAGGDYGYTFGSGTRLTVV.

Regarding this clone: At one end, the junction sequence differs from germline, possibly due to a read error. The chain recombines TRBV30 with TRBJ1-2; 7 positions match TRBD1. CDR1 and CDR2 from the germline V gene are GTSNPN and SVGIG (reference sequence). The CDR3 runs to 14 residues. In DNA form, the CDR3 reads TGTGCCTGGAGTGTGTCAGGGGGTGTCTATCGCTACACCTTC. This sequence encodes CAWSVSGGVYRYTF.

This clone was counted between two and nine times. This chain connects TRBV7-2 to TRBJ2-7; D might be TRBD2 (7 bases). Germline V gene sequence: CDR1 SGHTA, CDR2 FQGNSA. The CDR3 length is 12 residues. V was pared by 5 bases and J by 12 bases, with 17 bases between. As DNA, the CDR3 is TGTGCCAGCAGCCCCCAGGTCGGGGGGCTGTACTTC. Protein: CASSPQVGGLYF.